The entry below gives a single T cell receptor (beta chain) sequence along with its context. What antigen it recognizes has not been identified. No base quality information exists; no much larger clone differs at one position. This specimen's time point label, interpreted: before anti-PD-1 therapy. Genomic DNA extracted from tumor biopsies or peripheral blood was used for bulk TCRbeta sequencing, with input ranging from about 600 ng to 6,004 ng. Every patient was a poor candidate for surgical resection and had histologically proven advanced or metastatic basal or squamous cell carcinoma. Of the 11 patients in the basal cell carcinoma cohort, 7 or 8 underwent bulk tumor TCR sequencing. This entry belongs to a study of T cells in tumors after PD-1 blockade (dated by TCRdb to about 2019). About the investigation overall: Patients were excluded if they had prior checkpoint blockade, use of systemic immunosuppressants, or recent radiotherapy or other anti-cancer therapy within 4 weeks. The study performed paired single-cell RNA and TCR sequencing on site-matched tumors from BCC or SCC patients before and after anti-PD-1 therapy. To compare clonotypes in blood versus tumor, bulk TCR sequencing was run on 10 to 11 peripheral blood samples drawn from several patients. On average, peripheral blood samples yielded some 40,000 unique clonotypes and approximately 110,000 TCR templates (range roughly 24,679-257,772). Clinical response was assessed using RECIST version 1.1. Ongoing daily vismodegib 150 mg was also given to a subset of patients during anti-PD-1 treatment. Patients received pembrolizumab 200 mg every 3 weeks or cemiplimab 350 mg every 2 weeks.

The immunoSEQ platform was used for deep TCRbeta sequencing. The source study handled its data this way. For further analysis, only productive rearrangements were exported from the immunoSEQ Analyzer. T cell phenotypes were assigned to bulk TCRbeta clonotypes by matching the clonotypes to single-cell RNA+TCR-seq clones with the same TCRbeta sequence. Using bulk TCR sequencing data, clone enrichment in tumor was calculated by dividing a clone's tumor frequency by the same clone's PBMC frequency. GLIPH was used to sort TCRs into specificity groups, which are clusters of distinct TCRs that likely recognize common antigens through shared CDR3 motifs. What TCRdb holds here is the immuneACCESS table cut down to in-frame rearrangements. Part of the clones is not present; checked against another copy, under half of the missing clones reflect an unresolved V gene, and the others are unexplained. The V and J calls and clone size were taken over from that table, and D and trimming were inferred from the DNA. The table for this sample lists roughly 59,000 clones; just under 80% of them were counted only once. Jointly, the top ten make up roughly 13% of the sample.

The CDR3 starts with the cysteine, ends with the phenylalanine, and has 12 residues. Just CDR3 DNA is preserved here, 36 bases in frame from base 1. V and J are truncated by 1 base and 0 bases respectively, leaving an intervening sequence of 2 bases. The paper as a whole reports these results and caveats: Where the novel T cell clones came from was not determined, and possible sources could include lymphoid organs or rare unexpanded clones inside the tumor or in the tumor periphery. Roughly 41% of tumor TCR clonotypes were detected in blood, and some novel exhausted tumor clones were observed in pre-treatment blood, which was taken as suggesting peripheral recruitment.

The sequence was collected from a human donor with basal cell carcinoma. The source was PBMCs, collected before anti-PD-1 treatment. The sequence joins TRBV5-3 to TRBJ2-7; the D gene is unclear. TRBV5-3 is designated an ORF whose function remains uncertain. The CDR3 loop reads CARSLISYEQYF. The DNA sequence reads TGTGCCAGAAGCTTGATCTCCTACGAGCAGTACTTC.